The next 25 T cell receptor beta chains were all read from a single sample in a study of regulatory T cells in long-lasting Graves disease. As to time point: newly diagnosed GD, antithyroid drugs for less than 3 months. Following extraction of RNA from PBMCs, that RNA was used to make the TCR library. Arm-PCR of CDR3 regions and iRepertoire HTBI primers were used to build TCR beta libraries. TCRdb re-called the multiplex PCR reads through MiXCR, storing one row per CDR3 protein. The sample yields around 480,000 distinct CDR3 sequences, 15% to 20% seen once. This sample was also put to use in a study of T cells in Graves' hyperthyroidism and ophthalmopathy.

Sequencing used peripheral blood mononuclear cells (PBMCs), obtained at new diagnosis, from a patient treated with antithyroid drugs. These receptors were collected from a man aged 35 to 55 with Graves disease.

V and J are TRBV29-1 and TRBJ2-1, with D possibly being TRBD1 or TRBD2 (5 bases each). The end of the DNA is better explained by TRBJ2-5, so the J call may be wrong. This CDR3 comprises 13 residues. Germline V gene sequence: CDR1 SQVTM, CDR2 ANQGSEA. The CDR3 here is CSVKLGPQETQYF. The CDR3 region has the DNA TGCAGCGTTAAGTTGGGACCCCAAGAGACCCAGTACTTC.

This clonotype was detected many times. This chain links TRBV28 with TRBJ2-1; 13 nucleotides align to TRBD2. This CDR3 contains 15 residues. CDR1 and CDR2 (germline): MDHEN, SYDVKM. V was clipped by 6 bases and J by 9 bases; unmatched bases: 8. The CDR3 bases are TGTGCCAGCAGCGGACTAGCGGGAGTGGGTCCTGAGCAGTTCTTC. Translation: CASSGLAGVGPEQFF. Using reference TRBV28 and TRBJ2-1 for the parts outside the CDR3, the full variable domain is DVKVTQSSRYLVKRTGEKVFLECVQDMDHENMFWYRQDPGLGLRLIYFSYDVKMKEKGDIPEGYSVSREKKERFSLILESASTNQTSMYLCASSGLAGVGPEQFFGPGTRLTVL.

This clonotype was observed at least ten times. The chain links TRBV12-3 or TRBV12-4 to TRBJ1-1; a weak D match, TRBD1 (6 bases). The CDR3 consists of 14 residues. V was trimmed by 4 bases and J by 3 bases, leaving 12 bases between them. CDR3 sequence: CASSWTVRHTEAFF. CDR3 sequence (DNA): TGTGCCAGCAGTTGGACAGTGAGGCACACTGAAGCTTTCTTT.

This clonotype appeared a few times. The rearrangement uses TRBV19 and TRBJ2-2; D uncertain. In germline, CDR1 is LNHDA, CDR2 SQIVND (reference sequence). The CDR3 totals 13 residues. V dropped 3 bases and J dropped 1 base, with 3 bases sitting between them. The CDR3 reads CASSIENTGELFF. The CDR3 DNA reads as TGTGCCAGTAGTATTGAGAACACCGGGGAGCTGTTTTTT. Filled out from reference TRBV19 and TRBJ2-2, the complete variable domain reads DGGITQSPKYLFRKEGQNVTLSCEQNLNHDAMYWYRQDPGQGLRLIYYSQIVNDFQKGDIAEGYSVSREKKESFPLTVTSAQKNPTAFYLCASSIENTGELFFGEGSRLTVL.

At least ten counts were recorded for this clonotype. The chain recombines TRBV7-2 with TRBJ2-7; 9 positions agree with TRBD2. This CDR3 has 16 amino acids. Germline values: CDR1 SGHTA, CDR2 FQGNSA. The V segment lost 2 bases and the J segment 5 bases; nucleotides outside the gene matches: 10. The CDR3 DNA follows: TGTGCCAGCAGCTTACGCCTCGGCGGGAGGGTTCACGAGCAGTACTTC. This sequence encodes CASSLRLGGRVHEQYF.

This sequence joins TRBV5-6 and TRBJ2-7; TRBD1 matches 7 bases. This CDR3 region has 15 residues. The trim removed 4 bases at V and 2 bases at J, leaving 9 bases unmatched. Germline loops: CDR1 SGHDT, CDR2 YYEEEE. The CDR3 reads CASSGSRDSPYEQYF. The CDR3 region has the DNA TGTGCCAGCAGCGGGTCCCGGGACAGCCCCTACGAGCAGTACTTC.

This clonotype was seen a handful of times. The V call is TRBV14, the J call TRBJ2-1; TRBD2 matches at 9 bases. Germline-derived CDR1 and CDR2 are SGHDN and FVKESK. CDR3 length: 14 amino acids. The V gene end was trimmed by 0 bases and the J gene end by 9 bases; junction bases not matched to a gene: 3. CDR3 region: CASSQELAGTEQFF. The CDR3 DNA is TGTGCCAGCAGCCAAGAGCTAGCGGGAACTGAGCAGTTCTTC.

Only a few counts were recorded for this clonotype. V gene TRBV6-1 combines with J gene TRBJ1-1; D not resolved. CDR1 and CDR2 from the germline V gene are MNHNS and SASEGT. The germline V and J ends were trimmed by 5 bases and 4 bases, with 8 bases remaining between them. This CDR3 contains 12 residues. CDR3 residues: CASSTSLTEAFF. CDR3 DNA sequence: TGTGCCAGCAGTACGTCCCTCACTGAAGCTTTCTTT.

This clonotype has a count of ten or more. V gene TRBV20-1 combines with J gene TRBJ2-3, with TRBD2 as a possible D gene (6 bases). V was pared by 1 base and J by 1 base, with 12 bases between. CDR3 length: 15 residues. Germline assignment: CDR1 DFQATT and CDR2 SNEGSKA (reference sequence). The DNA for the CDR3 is TGCAGTGCTAGAGGGAGGGCCGGTGGCACAGATACGCAGTATTTT. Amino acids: CSARGRAGGTDTQYF.

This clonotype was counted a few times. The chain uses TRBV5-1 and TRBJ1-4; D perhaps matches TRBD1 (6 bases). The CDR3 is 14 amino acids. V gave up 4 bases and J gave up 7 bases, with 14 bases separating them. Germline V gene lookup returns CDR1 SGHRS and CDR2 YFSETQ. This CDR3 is CASSPDRIGEKLFF. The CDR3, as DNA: TGCGCCAGCAGCCCAGACAGGATTGGTGAAAAACTGTTTTTT.

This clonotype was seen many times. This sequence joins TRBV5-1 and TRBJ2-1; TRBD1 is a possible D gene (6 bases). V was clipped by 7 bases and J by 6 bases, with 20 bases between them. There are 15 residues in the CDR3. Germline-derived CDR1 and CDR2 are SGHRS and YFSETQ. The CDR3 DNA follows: TGCGCCAGCGCGAGCCTCAGGGGCGTCCCCAATGAGCAGTTCTTC. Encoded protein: CASASLRGVPNEQFF.

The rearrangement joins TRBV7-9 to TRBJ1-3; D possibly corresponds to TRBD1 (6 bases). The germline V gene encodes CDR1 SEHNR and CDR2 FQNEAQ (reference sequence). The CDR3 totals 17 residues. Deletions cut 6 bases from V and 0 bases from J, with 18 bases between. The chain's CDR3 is CASRHMGGQSSGNTIYF. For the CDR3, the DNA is TGTGCCAGCAGGCACATGGGGGGGCAGAGCTCTGGAAACACCATATATTTT.

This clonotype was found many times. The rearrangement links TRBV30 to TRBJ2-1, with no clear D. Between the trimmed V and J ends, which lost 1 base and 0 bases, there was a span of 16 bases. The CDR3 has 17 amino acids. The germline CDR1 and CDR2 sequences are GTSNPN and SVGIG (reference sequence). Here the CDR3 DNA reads TGTGCCTGGAGTGCTCCCTTTAACCGACTCTCCTACAATGAGCAGTTCTTC. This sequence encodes CAWSAPFNRLSYNEQFF.

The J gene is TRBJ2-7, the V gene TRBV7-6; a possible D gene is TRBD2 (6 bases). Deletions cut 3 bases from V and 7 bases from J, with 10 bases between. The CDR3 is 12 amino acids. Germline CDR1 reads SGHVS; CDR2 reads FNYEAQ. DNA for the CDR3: TGTGCCAGCAGCTTCGCCCGGGGGGAGCAGTACTTC. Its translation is CASSFARGEQYF.

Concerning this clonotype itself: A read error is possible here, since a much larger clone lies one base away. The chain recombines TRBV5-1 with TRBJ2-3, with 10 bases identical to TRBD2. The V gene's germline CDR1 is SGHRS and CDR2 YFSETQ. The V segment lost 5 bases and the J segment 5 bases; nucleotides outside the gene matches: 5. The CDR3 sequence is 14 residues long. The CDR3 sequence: CASRPGTSVDTQYF. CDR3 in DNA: TGCGCCAGCAGGCCCGGGACTAGCGTAGATACGCAGTATTTT.

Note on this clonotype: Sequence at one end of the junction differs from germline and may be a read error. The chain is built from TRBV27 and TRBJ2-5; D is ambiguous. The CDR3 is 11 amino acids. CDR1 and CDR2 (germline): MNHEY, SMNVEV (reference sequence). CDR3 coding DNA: TGTGCCAGCAGTTACCGAGAGACCCGGTACTTC. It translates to CASSYRETRYF.

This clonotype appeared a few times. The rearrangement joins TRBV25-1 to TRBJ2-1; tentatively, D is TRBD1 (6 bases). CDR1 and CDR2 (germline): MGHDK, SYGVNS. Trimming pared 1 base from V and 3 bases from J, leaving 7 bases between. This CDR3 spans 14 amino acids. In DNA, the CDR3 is TGTGCCAGCAGTGAATTAGGGGGCTACAATGAGCAGTTCTTC. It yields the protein CASSELGGYNEQFF.

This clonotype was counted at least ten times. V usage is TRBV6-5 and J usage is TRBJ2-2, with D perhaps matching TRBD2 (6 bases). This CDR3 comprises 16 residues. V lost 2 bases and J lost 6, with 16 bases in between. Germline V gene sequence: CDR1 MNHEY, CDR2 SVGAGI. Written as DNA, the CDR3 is TGTGCCAGCAGTTACCGTAGCGGCCTAGGGGCCGGGGAGCTGTTTTTT. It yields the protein CASSYRSGLGAGELFF.

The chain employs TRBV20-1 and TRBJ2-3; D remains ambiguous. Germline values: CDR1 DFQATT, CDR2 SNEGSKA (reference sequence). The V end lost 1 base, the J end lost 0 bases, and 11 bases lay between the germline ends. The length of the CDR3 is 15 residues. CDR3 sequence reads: CSARVDLPSTDTQYF. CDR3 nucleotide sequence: TGCAGTGCTAGAGTAGATCTTCCTAGCACAGATACGCAGTATTTT.

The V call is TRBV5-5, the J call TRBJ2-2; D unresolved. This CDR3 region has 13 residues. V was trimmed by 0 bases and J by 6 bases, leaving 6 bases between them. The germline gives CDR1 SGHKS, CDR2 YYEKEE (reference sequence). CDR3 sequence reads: CASSLVGPGELFF. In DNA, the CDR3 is TGTGCCAGCAGCTTGGTTGGTCCCGGGGAGCTGTTTTTT. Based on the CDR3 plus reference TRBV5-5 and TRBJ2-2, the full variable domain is DAGVTQSPTHLIKTRGQQVTLRCSPISGHKSVSWYQQVLGQGPQFIFQYYEKEERGRGNFPDRFSARQFPNYSSELNVNALLLGDSALYLCASSLVGPGELFFGEGSRLTVL.

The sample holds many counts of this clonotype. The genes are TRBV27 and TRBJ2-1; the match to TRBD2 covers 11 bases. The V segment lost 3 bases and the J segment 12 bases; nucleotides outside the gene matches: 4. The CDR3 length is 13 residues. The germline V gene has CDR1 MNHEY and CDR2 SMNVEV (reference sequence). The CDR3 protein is CASSLSGLAGQFF. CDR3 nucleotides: TGTGCCAGCAGTTTGTCAGGACTAGCGGGGCAGTTCTTC.

The CDR3 DNA sequence: TGTGCCAGTAGTCTCGGGACAGGCGTGTATGAGGAGCAGTACTTC. This translates into CASSLGTGVYEEQYF. The chain carries TRBV19 and TRBJ2-7; 8 nucleotides align to TRBD1. CDR1 is LNHDA, CDR2 SQIVND, per germline (reference sequence). The CDR3 contains 15 residues. The V gene end was trimmed by 5 bases and the J gene end by 7 bases; junction bases not matched to a gene: 13.

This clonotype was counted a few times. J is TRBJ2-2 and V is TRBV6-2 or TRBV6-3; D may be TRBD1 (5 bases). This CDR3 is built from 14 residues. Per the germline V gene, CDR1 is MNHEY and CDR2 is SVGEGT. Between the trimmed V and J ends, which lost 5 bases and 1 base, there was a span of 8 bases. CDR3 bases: TGTGCCAGCAGTGCCAGGGTGAACACCGGGGAGCTGTTTTTT. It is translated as CASSARVNTGELFF.

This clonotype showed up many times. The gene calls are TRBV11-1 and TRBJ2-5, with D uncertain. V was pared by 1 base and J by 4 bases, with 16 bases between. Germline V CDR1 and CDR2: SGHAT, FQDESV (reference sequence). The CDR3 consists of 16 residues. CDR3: CASSLGGAVEGETQYF. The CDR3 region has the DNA TGTGCCAGCAGCTTAGGTGGTGCCGTAGAAGGAGAGACCCAGTACTTC. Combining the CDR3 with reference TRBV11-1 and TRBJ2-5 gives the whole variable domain EAEVAQSPRYKITEKSQAVAFWCDPISGHATLYWYRQILGQGPELLVQFQDESVVDDSQLPKDRFSAERLKGVDSTLKIQPAELGDSAMYLCASSLGGAVEGETQYFGPGTRLLVL.

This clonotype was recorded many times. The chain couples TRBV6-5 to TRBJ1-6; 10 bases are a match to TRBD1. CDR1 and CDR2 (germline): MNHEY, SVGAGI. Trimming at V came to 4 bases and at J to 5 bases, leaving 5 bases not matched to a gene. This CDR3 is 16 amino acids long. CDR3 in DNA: TGTGCCAGCAGTTCCGGACAGGGGGGAAATAATTCACCCCTCCACTTT. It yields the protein CASSSGQGGNNSPLHF.